The 26 T cell receptor beta chains listed next were all sequenced from one sample in a study of blood T cell repertoires in COVID-19. The repertoire was sequenced with immunoSEQ multiplex PCR; TCRdb's copy has only in-frame clones and lacks some. The data hold 250,000 to 350,000 clones, with about nine tenths observed a single time. The sample taken for sequencing was peripheral blood. The receptors come from a woman aged 25-40 years with COVID-19, enrolled during active disease.

This clone was counted a few times. V usage is TRBV5-8 and J usage is TRBJ2-2; TRBD1 aligns across 9 bases. The length of the CDR3 is 17 residues. Looked up from germline, CDR1 is SGHTS and CDR2 is YDEGEE. Germline trimming cut 4 bases from V and 0 bases from J; bases unmatched to any gene: 7. The CDR3 spells CASSALRTGANTGELFF. CDR3 nucleotide sequence: TGTGCCAGCAGCGCCCTCAGGACAGGGGCGAACACCGGGGAGCTGTTTTTT.

This clone was observed a handful of times. The chain has TRBV11-3 and TRBJ1-6; tentative D call: TRBD1 (5 bases). Trimming removed 1 base at V and 7 bases at J, with 8 bases between. The length of the CDR3 is 14 residues. CDR1 and CDR2 from the germline V gene are SGHNT and YENEEA. CDR3 in amino acids: CASSLGGANSPLHF. For the CDR3, the DNA is TGTGCCAGCAGCTTAGGGGGCGCGAATTCACCCCTCCACTTT.

The chain links TRBV6-6 to TRBJ1-2; TRBD1 matches 8 bases. The junction had 10 bases not matched to a gene; V was cut back by 7 bases and J by 9 bases. Germline V gene lookup returns CDR1 MNHNY and CDR2 SVGAGI (reference sequence). This CDR3 has 13 residues. CDR3 residues: CASTQGATVRYTF. CDR3 in DNA: TGTGCCAGCACTCAGGGGGCTACGGTTCGCTACACCTTC.

This sequence joins TRBV28 and TRBJ2-7; D perhaps matches TRBD1 (6 bases). Germline-derived CDR1 and CDR2 are MDHEN and SYDVKM. The CDR3 sequence is 13 residues long. V was cut by 9 bases and J by 6 bases, with 18 bases left in between. CDR3 loop: CASRSGAPAEQYF. As DNA, the CDR3 is TGTGCCAGTCGTTCAGGGGCTCCCGCCGAGCAGTACTTC.

J is TRBJ2-1 and V is TRBV6-5; TRBD2 agrees at 7 bases. The CDR3 length is 15 residues. Trimming took 0 bases from V and 6 from J; bases not matched to a gene: 5. Germline CDR1 reads MNHEY; CDR2 reads SVGAGI. CDR3 bases: TGTGCCAGCAGTTACTCGGGAGGGATAGGCAATGAGCAGTTCTTC. As protein: CASSYSGGIGNEQFF.

This CDR3 reads CASSPRTLQPPYEQYF. The CDR3, as DNA: TGTGCCAGCAGCCCCCGGACTCTACAACCACCTTACGAGCAGTACTTC. The genes are TRBV7-8 and TRBJ2-7; perhaps TRBD2 as D (5 bases). Germline values: CDR1 SGHVS, CDR2 FQNEAQ. The CDR3 covers 16 residues. The V and J ends lost 5 bases and 4 bases respectively, with 21 bases between them.

Here the CDR3 reads CATSRVLGQRSGYTF. Here the CDR3 DNA reads TGTGCCACCAGCAGAGTCTTAGGACAGAGGAGTGGCTACACCTTC. The rearrangement joins TRBV15 to TRBJ1-2; tentative D call: TRBD1 (6 bases). Deletions cut 1 base from V and 7 bases from J, with 16 bases between. Germline V gene data show CDR1 as LNHNV and CDR2 as YYDKDF (reference sequence). The CDR3 loop spans 15 amino acids.

This chain joins TRBV3-1 (or the pseudogene TRBV3-2) and TRBJ2-5; D possibly corresponds to TRBD1 (6 bases). CDR3 size: 17 residues. V was trimmed by 3 bases and J by 0 bases, leaving 17 bases between them. Germline V CDR1 and CDR2: LGHDT, YNNKEL (reference sequence). Written as DNA, the CDR3 is TGTGCCAGCAGCCATCAGGGGTTAGATCTAAACCAAGAGACCCAGTACTTC. Its translation is CASSHQGLDLNQETQYF.

This sequence joins TRBV7-2 and TRBJ2-7; 9 bases are a match to TRBD1. The CDR3 sequence is 15 residues long. Per germline, CDR1 SGHTA and CDR2 FQGNSA. V lost 5 bases, J lost 5 bases, and 10 bases stayed unmatched. CDR3 loop: CASSAPGTGFDEQYF. CDR3 bases: TGTGCCAGCAGCGCTCCCGGGACAGGGTTCGACGAGCAGTACTTC.

This sequence joins TRBV29-1 and TRBJ1-3; 7 bases match TRBD1. V shed 5 bases, J shed 1 base, and the junction held 2 bases outside the gene matches. The CDR3 extends over 13 amino acids. The germline gives CDR1 SQVTM, CDR2 ANQGSEA. The CDR3 DNA is TGCAGCGTTCTGACAGGGTCTGGAAACACCATATATTTT. It encodes CSVLTGSGNTIYF.

This chain connects TRBV27 to TRBJ2-1; perhaps TRBD2 as D (5 bases). CDR3 length: 12 amino acids. Trimming cost V 9 bases and J 4 bases, with 10 bases left between them. Germline CDR1 reads MNHEY; CDR2 reads SMNVEV (reference sequence). The CDR3 spells CARKRTYNEQFF. CDR3 coding DNA: TGTGCCAGGAAGCGGACTTACAATGAGCAGTTCTTC.

V is TRBV10-1 and J is TRBJ1-5; a weak D match, TRBD1 (5 bases). Trimming removed 5 bases from V and 6 bases from J, with 14 bases in between. The V gene's germline CDR1 is WNHNN and CDR2 SYGVQD (reference sequence). This CDR3 spans 14 amino acids. For the CDR3, the DNA is TGCGCCAGCAGTCTGGGGGGGACTGGTCAGCCCCAGCATTTT. It yields the protein CASSLGGTGQPQHF.

The chain combines TRBV6-6 with TRBJ1-1; 9 bases fit TRBD1. Losses at the gene ends were 0 bases for V and 6 bases for J; bases not matched to a gene: 2. CDR3 size: 14 residues. Per germline, CDR1 MNHNY and CDR2 SVGAGI (reference sequence). The CDR3, as DNA: TGTGCCAGCAGTTACTCAGGGACAGGGTCTGAAGCTTTCTTT. This translates into CASSYSGTGSEAFF.

The chain has TRBV12-3 or TRBV12-4 and TRBJ2-3; D is perhaps TRBD1 (6 bases). This CDR3 contains 13 residues. V gave up 9 bases and J gave up 0 bases, with 10 bases separating them. CDR3 protein: CASRTASTDTQYF. The DNA for the CDR3 is TGTGCCAGTCGGACAGCTAGCACAGATACGCAGTATTTT.

This chain links TRBV10-2 with TRBJ2-7, with 12 bases that match TRBD2. The V gene end was trimmed by 2 bases and the J gene end by 5 bases; junction bases not matched to a gene: 4. CDR1 is WSHSY and CDR2 is SAAADI in the germline V gene. This CDR3 has 15 residues. CDR3 region: CASSEPTSGRNEQYF. Written as DNA, the CDR3 is TGCGCCAGCAGTGAGCCGACTAGCGGGAGAAACGAGCAGTACTTC.

The chain employs TRBV19 and TRBJ2-2; tentative D call: TRBD1 (5 bases). Germline V gene data show CDR1 as LNHDA and CDR2 as SQIVND (reference sequence). The CDR3 sequence is 14 residues long. Between the trimmed V and J ends, which lost 7 bases and 3 bases, there was a span of 12 bases. Written as DNA, the CDR3 is TGTGCCAGTATAGGGGCGCCCTACACCGGGGAGCTGTTTTTT. Protein sequence: CASIGAPYTGELFF.

This rearrangement joins TRBV3-1 (or the pseudogene TRBV3-2) to TRBJ2-4; unclear D gene. V lost 4 bases and J 6 bases, leaving 4 bases between the germline ends. The CDR3 length is 11 residues. From germline, CDR1 is LGHDT and CDR2 YNNKEL (reference sequence). CDR3: CASSPGNIQYF. In DNA form, the CDR3 reads TGTGCCAGCAGCCCCGGAAACATTCAGTACTTC.

The V gene is TRBV28, the J gene TRBJ1-5; D remains ambiguous. This CDR3 region has 12 residues. V was pared by 7 bases and J by 5 bases, with 9 bases between. CDR1 is MDHEN and CDR2 is SYDVKM in the germline V gene. In DNA form, the CDR3 reads TGTGCCAGCACCCGCGGGGATCAGCCCCAGCATTTT. This encodes CASTRGDQPQHF. Filled out from reference TRBV28 and TRBJ1-5, the complete variable domain reads DVKVTQSSRYLVKRTGEKVFLECVQDMDHENMFWYRQDPGLGLRLIYFSYDVKMKEKGDIPEGYSVSREKKERFSLILESASTNQTSMYLCASTRGDQPQHFGDGTRLSIL.

This chain connects TRBV6-5 to TRBJ2-7; D remains ambiguous. The germline V and J ends were trimmed by 8 bases and 0 bases, with 8 bases remaining between them. This CDR3 comprises 12 residues. In germline, CDR1 is MNHEY, CDR2 SVGAGI. CDR3 sequence (DNA): TGTGCCAGCGTAGAGAGCTCCTACGAGCAGTACTTC. Translated, it gives CASVESSYEQYF.

The chain recombines TRBV19 with TRBJ1-2; D is unclear. V lost 6 bases to trimming and J lost 5 bases, with 10 bases between them. Per germline, CDR1 LNHDA and CDR2 SQIVND (reference sequence). CDR3 length: 12 residues. The CDR3 region has the DNA TGTGCCAGTAGCCCAGGTCTGTATGGCTACACCTTC. It specifies CASSPGLYGYTF.

The rearrangement links TRBV28 to TRBJ1-1; 9 nucleotides align to TRBD1. The V segment lost 4 bases and the J segment 1 base; nucleotides outside the gene matches: 4. The CDR3 runs to 15 residues. Germline lookup yields CDR1 MDHEN and CDR2 SYDVKM. CDR3: CASSWGQGQNTEAFF. DNA of the CDR3: TGTGCCAGCAGTTGGGGACAGGGCCAGAACACTGAAGCTTTCTTT. Using reference TRBV28 and TRBJ1-1 for the parts outside the CDR3, the full variable domain is DVKVTQSSRYLVKRTGEKVFLECVQDMDHENMFWYRQDPGLGLRLIYFSYDVKMKEKGDIPEGYSVSREKKERFSLILESASTNQTSMYLCASSWGQGQNTEAFFGQGTRLTVV.

This chain joins TRBV27 and TRBJ1-2, with D possibly matching TRBD1 (6 bases). The V and J ends lost 8 bases and 8 bases respectively, with 15 bases between them. Germline values: CDR1 MNHEY, CDR2 SMNVEV (reference sequence). The CDR3 is made up of 12 amino acids. The CDR3 here is CASAKQGGGYTF. As DNA, the CDR3 is TGTGCCAGCGCTAAACAGGGTGGCGGCTACACCTTC.

The chain recombines TRBV24-1 with TRBJ2-3; 7 bases are shared with TRBD2. The V segment lost 4 bases and the J segment 1 base; nucleotides outside the gene matches: 7. Per the germline V gene, CDR1 is KGHDR and CDR2 is SFDVKD. CDR3 size: 16 residues. In nucleotides, the CDR3 is TGTGCCACCAGTGACTCCGGACTAGAGGGCACAGATACGCAGTATTTT. This codes for CATSDSGLEGTDTQYF.

This clone was observed once. V is TRBV28 and J is TRBJ1-1; D ambiguous. Germline CDR1 reads MDHEN; CDR2 reads SYDVKM. This CDR3 spans 16 amino acids. V lost 5 bases, J lost 2 bases, and 18 bases lay in between. This CDR3 reads CASSTFEGDTNTEAFF. CDR3 nucleotides: TGTGCCAGCAGTACTTTCGAGGGAGACACAAACACTGAAGCTTTCTTT.

The chain uses TRBV29-1 and TRBJ2-7; maybe TRBD2 (5 bases). The CDR3 totals 12 residues. V dropped 4 bases and J dropped 6 bases, with 13 bases sitting between them. The V gene's germline CDR1 is SQVTM and CDR2 ANQGSEA. CDR3 sequence reads: CSVGTGELEQYF. The CDR3 nucleotides are TGCAGCGTTGGGACCGGGGAGCTCGAGCAGTACTTC.

In nucleotides, the CDR3 is TGTGCCAGCAGTTGGAGCTCCTATAATTCACCCCTCCACTTT. Amino acid sequence: CASSWSSYNSPLHF. The chain combines TRBV28 with TRBJ1-6; D is unclear. The CDR3 length is 14 residues. Trimming took 4 bases from V and 0 from J, leaving 4 bases between them. Germline V gene sequence: CDR1 MDHEN, CDR2 SYDVKM.